This TCR beta chain stems from a study of beta chain features in type 1 diabetes. CDR1 is GTSNPN and CDR2 is SVGIG in the germline V gene (reference sequence). This CDR3 has 13 amino acids. About this clone: Its target is unknown.

Overall study results and limits: Shorter templates may be favored by PCR, equally so in patients and controls. For cells with high TCR expression, cDNA sequencing could yield over-representation. Shorter TCRB CDR3s, moderately but significantly so, marked every one of the four CD4+ subsets in Type 1 diabetes patients. Naive, central memory and Treg TCRB repertoires appeared more alike in patients than in healthy donors.

Every donor provided one heparinised blood draw, which averaged around 120 mL. cDNA synthesis used the whole RNA isolate, giving expressed TCRB sequences. Data came from immunoSEQ multiplex PCR; TCRdb stores just in-frame clones and leaves some out. The sample holds approximately 730,000 clones, roughly an eighth seen once. Sequenced material: naive CD4+ T cells from blood. This chain uses TRBV30 with TRBJ2-5; D may be TRBD1 (6 bases). The J call is uncertain, as TRBJ2-7 better fits the DNA end. The source is a man between 18 and 35 years old with type 1 diabetes. CDR3 residues: CAGTGTSSYEQYF. The CDR3 nucleotides are TGTGCCGGCACAGGGACGAGCTCCTACGAGCAGTACTTC.